This T cell receptor beta chain was recorded in a study of T cells in women clearing cervical HPV infection. About the study: Control women cleared a single incident HPV16 infection within 12 months. HLA type stays a possible confounder, typing being limited. Whole-study results and caveats: TRBV6-7 relative abundance averaged about 0.11% in cases and 0.15% to 0.2% in controls. CIN3+ cases had significantly higher TCR repertoire richness than controls, but evenness did not differ.

The germline gives CDR1 SGHTA, CDR2 FQGNSA. Trimming took off 10 bases at V and 0 bases at J, with 9 bases between the two ends. There are 13 residues in the CDR3. Sequencing was performed with immunoSEQ multiplex PCR; in TCRdb, only in-frame clones are kept and a portion is missing. The table lists tens of thousands of clones. For this clone: The antigen remains undetermined. The observed sequence ends 3 residues before the CDR3 terminus, with the missing tail filled in from the germline J gene.

The clonotype comes from a woman between 18 and 75 years old with a cervical HPV16 infection that either progressed to CIN3+ or cleared (not recorded which). The rearrangement links TRBV7-2 to TRBJ2-2; tentative D call: TRBD2 (7 bases). The sequenced sample consisted of blood buffy coat. The CDR3 here is CATGGTNTGELFF. The sequenced part of the CDR3 DNA is TGTGCCACGGGGGGCACGAACACCGGGGAG.